These 23 T cell receptor beta chains originate from one sample sequenced in a study of blood T cells in healthy people across ages. The authors ran a second PCR of about 6 to 12 cycles using a sample-barcoded 5' primer and a J-beta primer mix. Using its own MiXCR run on the 5' RACE reads, TCRdb lists one record per CDR3 protein. Of some 900,000 distinct CDR3 sequences in the sample, about 48% were seen once. Sequencing was done on a sample of blood. These receptors were obtained from a man in his thirties or forties in good health.

CDR3: CSVGARGKYEQYF. Here the CDR3 DNA reads TGCAGCGTTGGTGCCAGGGGCAAATACGAGCAGTACTTC. The chain has TRBV29-1 and TRBJ2-7, with a weak D call TRBD1 (6 bases). The germline CDR1 and CDR2 sequences are SQVTM and ANQGSEA. V lost 4 bases and J 4 bases, leaving 14 bases between the germline ends. This CDR3 has 13 residues.

The rearrangement links TRBV21-1 to TRBJ2-1; no DNA check was done on the table's D call, TRBD2. The DNA end favors TRBJ2-7, so the J call may be wrong. TRBV21-1 is termed a pseudogene. The CDR3 spans 20 residues. CDR3 nucleotide sequence: TGTGCCAGCAGCACGGAACGGACTAGCGGGGGGGGTAGCTCCTACAATGAGCAGTACTTC. Protein sequence: CASSTERTSGGGSSYNEQYF.

The chain uses TRBV29-1 and TRBJ2-3, with 9 bases fitting TRBD2. Looked up from germline, CDR1 is SQVTM and CDR2 is ANQGSEA. CDR3 length: 15 amino acids. Losses at the gene ends were 4 bases for V and 1 base for J; bases not matched to a gene: 6. This CDR3 is CSVVVLAGRTDTQYF. For the CDR3, the DNA is TGCAGCGTTGTAGTCCTAGCGGGACGCACAGATACGCAGTATTTT.

The chain uses TRBV6-5 and TRBJ2-3; 10 nucleotides match TRBD2. The CDR3 is made up of 18 amino acids. The germline CDR1 and CDR2 sequences are MNHEY and SVGAGI. Trimming at V came to 2 bases and at J to 0 bases, leaving 8 bases not matched to a gene. CDR3 DNA sequence: TGTGCCAGCAGTTACGGGCTAGCGGGGGTCTCTAGCACAGATACGCAGTATTTT. This translates into CASSYGLAGVSSTDTQYF.

The V call is TRBV3-1, the J call TRBJ1-2; TRBD1 matches 8 bases. V shed 4 bases, J shed 2 bases, and the junction held 3 bases outside the gene matches. Germline V gene lookup returns CDR1 LGHDT and CDR2 YNNKEL (reference sequence). The CDR3 length is 14 residues. CDR3 residues: CASSLPGGNYGYTF. In DNA form, the CDR3 reads TGTGCCAGCAGCCTTCCAGGGGGCAACTATGGCTACACCTTC.

This clonotype was detected only a few times. The CDR3 loop reads CASTNPGTGDGYTF. CDR3 sequence (DNA): TGTGCCAGCACCAACCCGGGGACAGGGGATGGCTACACCTTC. The chain recombines TRBV6-5 with TRBJ1-2; 10 bases fit TRBD1. The germline CDR1 and CDR2 sequences are MNHEY and SVGAGI. This CDR3 has 14 amino acids. Trimming at V came to 7 bases and at J to 6 bases, leaving 8 bases not matched to a gene.

The chain joins TRBV5-6 to TRBJ2-7; the D gene is possibly TRBD2 (5 bases). The CDR3 sequence is 12 residues long. CDR1 is SGHDT and CDR2 is YYEEEE in the germline V gene. Deletions cut 4 bases from V and 12 bases from J, with 17 bases between. CDR3 sequence: CASSPSSGYRYF. For the CDR3, the DNA is TGTGCCAGCAGCCCGAGCTCGGGGTACCGGTACTTC.

V is TRBV3-1 and J is TRBJ2-4; D is undetermined. The closer fit of TRBJ2-7 to the DNA end suggests the J call may be wrong. Germline V gene lookup returns CDR1 LGHDT and CDR2 YNNKEL (reference sequence). There are 12 residues in the CDR3. In nucleotides, the CDR3 is TGTGCCAGCAGCATTATTTCCTACGAGCAGTACTTC. It yields the protein CASSIISYEQYF.

This clonotype came up a few times. This sequence joins TRBV24-1 and TRBJ2-3, with TRBD2 identical over 8 bases. This CDR3 comprises 17 residues. Germline V gene data show CDR1 as KGHDR and CDR2 as SFDVKD. The ends lost 0 bases at V and 3 bases at J; junction bases unmatched: 7. The CDR3 bases are TGTGCCACCAGTGATTTGAGAGCGGGGGAAATGACAGATACGCAGTATTTT. Its protein product is CATSDLRAGEMTDTQYF.

V usage is TRBV27 and J usage is TRBJ2-7; 12 bases fit TRBD1. In germline, CDR1 is MNHEY, CDR2 SMNVEV (reference sequence). The CDR3 has 18 residues. V lost 3 bases and J lost 1; bases outside the gene matches: 10. The chain's CDR3 is CASSFTTGTGGGSYEQYF. CDR3 sequence (DNA): TGTGCCAGCAGTTTCACCACCGGGACAGGGGGCGGATCCTACGAGCAGTACTTC.

The chain combines TRBV25-1 with TRBJ1-1, with D unresolved. CDR1 and CDR2 (germline): MGHDK, SYGVNS. V was shortened by 3 bases and J by 11 bases, with 13 bases between the two germline ends. The CDR3 sequence is 12 residues long. In DNA form, the CDR3 reads TGTGCCAGCAGTGACCGGACCGTGAGGGCTTTCTTT. Translating it yields CASSDRTVRAFF.

This chain joins TRBV3-1 and TRBJ2-4; 8 bases fit TRBD2. The CDR3 sequence is 16 residues long. The germline gives CDR1 LGHDT, CDR2 YNNKEL (reference sequence). V dropped 6 bases and J dropped 0; count of bases not matched to a gene: 7. Here the CDR3 reads CASSEAGALAKNIQYF. The DNA for the CDR3 is TGTGCCAGCAGTGAAGCGGGGGCTCTAGCCAAAAACATTCAGTACTTC.

This clonotype was seen only a few times. Written as DNA, the CDR3 is TGTGCCAGCAGTTCGGCCGGGACACACTACGAGCAGTACTTC. Translating gives CASSSAGTHYEQYF. The chain combines TRBV28 with TRBJ2-7; possible D gene TRBD1, 6 bases. Germline loops: CDR1 MDHEN, CDR2 SYDVKM. The length of the CDR3 is 14 residues. V was pared by 4 bases and J by 3 bases, with 13 bases between. Full variable domain (remainder filled in from reference TRBV28 and TRBJ2-7): DVKVTQSSRYLVKRTGEKVFLECVQDMDHENMFWYRQDPGLGLRLIYFSYDVKMKEKGDIPEGYSVSREKKERFSLILESASTNQTSMYLCASSSAGTHYEQYFGPGTRLTVT.

The V call is TRBV11-1, the J call TRBJ2-1; tentatively, D is TRBD1 or TRBD2 (5 bases each). V lost 5 bases to trimming and J lost 7 bases, with 12 bases between them. CDR1 SGHAT and CDR2 FQDESV come from the germline V gene (reference sequence). The CDR3 totals 13 residues. This CDR3 reads CASSRGAFNEQFF. CDR3 nucleotides: TGTGCCAGCAGCCGAGGGGCCTTTAATGAGCAGTTCTTC.

This clonotype was recorded many times. V and J are TRBV24-1 and TRBJ1-2, with D perhaps matching TRBD1 (5 bases). Trimming took 2 bases from V and 4 from J, leaving 13 bases between them. The CDR3 is 15 amino acids. Germline CDR1 and CDR2: KGHDR and SFDVKD. The DNA of the CDR3 is TGTGCCACCAGTGATTCCCTGGGGCTGTCCTATGGCTACACCTTC. Translated: CATSDSLGLSYGYTF.

The chain carries TRBV11-2 and TRBJ2-2, with TRBD2 as a possible D gene (6 bases). Per the germline V gene, CDR1 is SGHAT and CDR2 is FQNNGV. Between the trimmed V and J ends, which lost 5 bases and 2 bases, there was a span of 12 bases. This CDR3 contains 15 residues. CDR3 protein: CASSPRGSNTGELFF. The CDR3 region has the DNA TGTGCCAGCAGCCCTCGGGGGAGTAACACCGGGGAGCTGTTTTTT.

A word on this clonotype: This may be a read error, as it is one base from a much larger clone. The V gene is TRBV20-1, the J gene TRBJ2-3; possibly TRBD1 or TRBD2 for D (6 bases each). The CDR3 sequence is 16 residues long. Germline assignment: CDR1 DFQATT and CDR2 SNEGSKA (reference sequence). In DNA form, the CDR3 reads TGCAGTGCTAGAGATCTCCGGGGGCTAAGCACAGATATGCAGTATTTT. It is translated as CSARDLRGLSTDMQYF.

J is TRBJ2-4 and V is TRBV4-2; D gene uncertain. Trimming pared 4 bases from V and 7 bases from J, leaving 17 bases between. Germline CDR1 reads LGHNA; CDR2 reads YNFKEQ. CDR3 length equals 15 residues. The CDR3 protein is CASSPLDLKKNIQYF. DNA for the CDR3: TGTGCCAGCAGCCCCCTGGACCTGAAGAAGAACATTCAGTACTTC.

This clonotype was counted at least ten times. The chain links TRBV4-3 to TRBJ2-3, with TRBD2 matching 7 bases. The germline gives CDR1 LGHNA, CDR2 YSLEER. This CDR3 contains 17 residues. J was trimmed by 2 bases and V by 4 bases; bases with no gene match: 12. CDR3 DNA: TGCGCCAGCAGCCCATATTGGACGGGGGGTACCACAGATACGCAGTATTTT. Translating it yields CASSPYWTGGTTDTQYF.

This clonotype turned up a few times. The rearrangement uses TRBV4-1 and TRBJ1-2, with D tentatively TRBD1 (5 bases). CDR1 and CDR2 (germline): MGHRA, YSYEKL. Trimming cost V 0 bases and J 4 bases, with 12 bases left between them. There are 15 residues in the CDR3. CDR3: CASSQDIGGVYGYTF. CDR3 nucleotides: TGCGCCAGCAGCCAAGATATCGGAGGGGTCTATGGCTACACCTTC.

The table lists this clonotype with a few counts. J is TRBJ2-7 and V is TRBV14; the match to TRBD1 covers 7 bases. The length of the CDR3 is 19 residues. Germline V gene data show CDR1 as SGHDN and CDR2 as FVKESK. V trimming: 1 base; J trimming: 2 bases; junction bases outside the gene matches: 17. The CDR3 loop reads CASSQVAGGQLMATYEQYF. DNA for the CDR3: TGTGCCAGCAGCCAAGTAGCAGGGGGTCAATTAATGGCTACCTACGAGCAGTACTTC. The full variable domain, rest sourced from reference TRBV14 and TRBJ2-7, is EAGVTQFPSHSVIEKGQTVTLRCDPISGHDNLYWYRRVMGKEIKFLLHFVKESKQDESGMPNNRFLAERTGGTYSTLKVQPAELEDSGVYFCASSQVAGGQLMATYEQYFGPGTRLTVT.

V is TRBV6-6 and J is TRBJ2-2; D unclear. Trimming removed 6 bases from V and 9 bases from J, with 11 bases in between. The CDR3 loop spans 12 amino acids. Germline CDR1 MNHNY, CDR2 SVGAGI (reference sequence). The CDR3: CASSNLDRELFF. The CDR3 nucleotides are TGTGCCAGCAGCAACCTAGACCGGGAGCTGTTTTTT.

The rearrangement links TRBV4-3 to TRBJ2-3; unclear D gene. Trimming stripped 0 bases from V and 6 bases from J, with 16 bases between. The CDR3 loop spans 16 amino acids. Germline V gene lookup returns CDR1 LGHNA and CDR2 YSLEER. The CDR3 nucleotides are TGCGCCAGCAGCCAAGAGGTTGAACCCGGGCACGATACGCAGTATTTT. Translating it yields CASSQEVEPGHDTQYF.